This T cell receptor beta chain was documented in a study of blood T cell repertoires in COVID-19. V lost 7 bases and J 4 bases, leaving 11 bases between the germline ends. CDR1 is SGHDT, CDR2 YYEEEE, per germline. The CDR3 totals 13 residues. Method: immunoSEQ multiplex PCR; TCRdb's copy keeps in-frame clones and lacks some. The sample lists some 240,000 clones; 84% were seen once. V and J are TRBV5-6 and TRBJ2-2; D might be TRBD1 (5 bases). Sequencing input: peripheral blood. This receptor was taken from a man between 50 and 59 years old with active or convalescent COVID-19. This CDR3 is CASVYRSTGELFF. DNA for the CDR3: TGTGCCAGCGTGTACAGGAGCACCGGGGAGCTGTTTTTT.